This T cell receptor beta chain was sequenced in a study of cytomegalovirus exposure and HLA in healthy donors. Study-level findings and limits: Rarity characterized most TCR sequences, yet some public TCRs appeared in many donors. A later analysis showed HLA-associated TCR beta chains outstripping equally common others in clonal expansion.

The PCR ran on 60 Vbeta and 13 Jbeta primers. Assay: immunoSEQ multiplex PCR; the TCRdb copy retains only in-frame clones and omits some. Among some 130,000 clones, 70% to 80% were seen once, and the ten largest hold 0.94%. The CDR3 covers 16 residues. Germline values: CDR1 SNHLY, CDR2 FYNNEI. The V gene end was trimmed by 6 bases and the J gene end by 4 bases; junction bases not matched to a gene: 6. A word on this clone: Its cognate antigen is unknown.

The sequence was obtained from a woman in her fifties or sixties in good health and CMV-seronegative. Sequenced: PBMCs. The chain combines TRBV2 with TRBJ2-3; 14 nucleotides agree with TRBD2. CDR3 region: CASSKGLAGEADTQYF. DNA of the CDR3: TGTGCCAGCAGCAAGGGACTAGCGGGGGAGGCAGATACGCAGTATTTT.